This T cell receptor beta chain was captured in a study of blood T cell repertoires in COVID-19. Trimming stripped 3 bases from V and 0 bases from J, with 20 bases between. Germline CDR1 is SEHNR and CDR2 is FQNEAQ (reference sequence). The CDR3 sequence is 18 residues long. Only in-frame clones appear in the TCRdb table, and some are missing; sequencing was by immunoSEQ multiplex PCR. The table records more than 120,000 clones, over 75% of them present only once. This chain connects TRBV7-9 to TRBJ1-1; tentative D call: TRBD1 (6 bases). The specimen was PBMCs or T cells enriched from blood (not recorded which). The TCR originated in a man between 45 and 60 years old in a cohort exposed to, infected with or recovered from COVID-19 (not recorded which). CDR3 DNA: TGTGCCAGCAGCTTGAGCGCAGGGGTCGCCTTCATGAACACTGAAGCTTTCTTT. It encodes CASSLSAGVAFMNTEAFF.